This is a list of T cell receptor beta chains from one sample in a study of Graves' ophthalmopathy and Graves' hyperthyroidism. Each CDR3 protein is one row after TCRdb ran MiXCR on the multiplex PCR reads. Among 620,000 or so distinct CDR3 sequences listed, about 24% were seen once. Sequencing was performed on peripheral blood. All receptors come from a young woman with stable Graves' hyperthyroidism. Some clones in this sample may be carry-over from other donors' samples. The CDR3 runs from the conserved cysteine through the conserved F or W.

v_gene	j_gene	CDR3aa
TRBV18	TRBJ1-1	CASSPGQGTMNTEAFF
TRBV9	TRBJ2-5	CASSVSAGAQETQYF
TRBV28	TRBJ2-4	CASRSSGLGLRSDIQYF
TRBV2	TRBJ2-5	CASRALGLAGPREETQYF
TRBV29-1	TRBJ2-4	CSVEFDKGNIQYF
TRBV28	TRBJ1-2	CASSLDGFGYTF
TRBV14	TRBJ2-5	CASSDNRIGRGLLETQYF
TRBV7-9	TRBJ2-7	CASSPAGTPSYEQYF
TRBV13	TRBJ2-6	CASSLSVTGANVLTF
TRBV6-2/TRBV6-3	TRBJ2-2	CASSYSIGGSGVRGELFF
TRBV7-2	TRBJ2-2	CASSLVAVSTGELFF
TRBV12-3/TRBV12-4	TRBJ1-2	CASSSRRGDYGYTF
TRBV2	TRBJ1-1	CASPKSSGGEGTEAFF
TRBV5-1	TRBJ1-1	CASSLVPWNRKEAFF
TRBV4-3	TRBJ2-6	CASSRDRVGANVLTF
TRBV20-1	TRBJ2-7	CSALDRRSYEQYF
TRBV5-1	TRBJ2-2	CASSQTGNTGELFF
TRBV2	TRBJ1-6	CASRTEGNSPLHF
TRBV4-2	TRBJ2-7	CASSPRTGGLAYEQYF
TRBV6-2/TRBV6-3	TRBJ2-7	CASSRNPGLGRYEQYF
TRBV11-2	TRBJ1-2	CASSSSRGRFNYGYTF
TRBV20-1	TRBJ2-6	CSASVGSGANVLTF
TRBV6-5	TRBJ2-5	CASSWNSGSGETQYF
TRBV6-1	TRBJ2-4	CASSEGALMAKNIKYF
TRBV7-2	TRBJ2-4	CASSLVEGPKNIQYF
TRBV4-1	TRBJ1-5	CASSQVLGVPQPQHF
TRBV2	TRBJ1-2	CASRQVGYGYTF
TRBV12-3/TRBV12-4	TRBJ2-5	CASSRETSGGVETQYF
TRBV29-1	TRBJ1-1	CSVEDLDGEAFF
TRBV12-5	TRBJ1-2	CASGLMEDYGYTF
TRBV30	TRBJ2-5	CAWSVGVPEGTQYF
TRBV25-1	TRBJ1-2	CASRLTGYYGYTF
TRBV29-1	TRBJ2-7	CSVDQGTGATYEQYF
TRBV12-5	TRBJ2-7	CASGLGGDEQYF
TRBV7-8	TRBJ2-5	CASSGLWVRKQETQYF
TRBV27	TRBJ1-6	CASGGVGAGSPLHF
TRBV6-1	TRBJ1-2	CASSETGGRYGYTF
TRBV20-1	TRBJ1-1	CSANYDRNTEAFF
TRBV6-1	TRBJ1-1	CASRRSTGPGTEAFF
TRBV12-3/TRBV12-4	TRBJ1-5	CASSRTHSNQPQHF
TRBV10-3	TRBJ2-5	CAISAIQETQYF
TRBV12-3/TRBV12-4	TRBJ2-7	CASSSPGQGAREQYF
TRBV7-3	TRBJ2-7	CASSLKGQSAGVTYEQYF
TRBV12-3/TRBV12-4	TRBJ1-2	CASSHLPGTGNGYTF
TRBV30	TRBJ2-4	CAWSPHQAKNIQYF
TRBV19	TRBJ2-7	CASSASTGSNEQYF
TRBV12-3/TRBV12-4	TRBJ2-5	CASSLGGRVLETQYF
TRBV15	TRBJ2-7	CATSIDGLYEQYF
TRBV27	TRBJ1-2	CASSLLGLDSRGRGFYGYTF
TRBV12-3/TRBV12-4	TRBJ1-1	CASRRQQNTEAFF
TRBV12-3/TRBV12-4	TRBJ2-5	CASSHHGGDGETQYF
TRBV11-2	TRBJ2-5	CASSLEYGRGRYQETQYF
TRBV6-1	TRBJ2-7	CASSQPGQGDEQYF
TRBV6-2/TRBV6-3	TRBJ1-3	CASSLQQGPLHDSGNTIYF
TRBV12-5	TRBJ1-2	CASGLRSGSTSYGYTF
TRBV5-1	TRBJ1-2	CASSSNRDRHYGYTF
TRBV11-2	TRBJ2-5	CASSAVIGQETQYF
TRBV7-2	TRBJ1-2	CASSPPDRYYGYTF
TRBV10-3	TRBJ2-7	CAISGGQGAGEQYF
TRBV7-2	TRBJ1-1	CASSFFGSANTEAFF